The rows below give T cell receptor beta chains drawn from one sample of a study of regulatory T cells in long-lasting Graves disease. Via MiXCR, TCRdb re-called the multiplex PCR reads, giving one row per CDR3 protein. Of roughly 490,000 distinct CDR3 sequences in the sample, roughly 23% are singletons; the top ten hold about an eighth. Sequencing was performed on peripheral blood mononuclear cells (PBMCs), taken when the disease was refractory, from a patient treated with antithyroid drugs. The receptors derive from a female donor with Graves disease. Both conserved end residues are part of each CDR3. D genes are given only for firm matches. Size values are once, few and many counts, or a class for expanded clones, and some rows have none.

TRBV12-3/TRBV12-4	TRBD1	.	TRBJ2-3	CASSENWTGVRATDTQYF	TGTGCCAGCAGTGAAAACTGGACAGGAGTTCGCGCCACAGATACGCAGTATTTT
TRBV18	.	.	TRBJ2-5	CASSPPVYQETQYF	TGTGCCAGCTCACCACCTGTGTACCAAGAGACCCAGTACTTC
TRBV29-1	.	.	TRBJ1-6	CSVVGYNSPLHF	TGCAGCGTTGTCGGCTATAATTCACCCCTCCACTTT
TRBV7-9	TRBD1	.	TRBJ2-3	CASSPRGWGTGGSDTQYF	TGTGCCAGCAGCCCTAGAGGATGGGGGACAGGGGGCTCAGATACGCAGTATTTT
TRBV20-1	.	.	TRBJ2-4	CSASILTLAKNIQYF	TGCAGTGCTAGTATACTAACACTAGCCAAAAACATTCAGTACTTC
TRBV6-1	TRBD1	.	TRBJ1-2	CASITATGYYGYTF	TGTGCCAGCATAACCGCGACAGGGTACTATGGCTACACCTTC
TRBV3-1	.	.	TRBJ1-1	CASSPRPGGMGTEAFF	TGTGCCAGCAGCCCCCGGCCGGGGGGGATGGGCACTGAAGCTTTCTTT
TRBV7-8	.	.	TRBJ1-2	CASSPQPDLGGYTF	TGTGCCAGCAGCCCGCAGCCGGACCTCGGTGGCTACACCTTC
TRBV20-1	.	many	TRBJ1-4	CSAGLPEKLFF	TGCAGTGCGGGTCTTCCTGAAAAACTGTTTTTT
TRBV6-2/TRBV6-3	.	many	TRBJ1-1	CASSYRGADGTEAFF	TGTGCCAGCAGTTACCGGGGGGCCGACGGGACTGAAGCTTTCTTT
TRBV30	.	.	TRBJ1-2	CACRGLGYGYTF	TGTGCCTGCAGGGGCCTCGGCTATGGCTACACCTTC
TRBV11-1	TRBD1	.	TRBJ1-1	CASRPGQGRGNTEAFF	TGTGCCAGCAGACCCGGACAGGGAAGGGGGAACACTGAAGCTTTCTTT
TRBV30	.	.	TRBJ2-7	CAWTSGGVQYF	TGTGCCTGGACTTCCGGGGGTGTGCAGTACTTC
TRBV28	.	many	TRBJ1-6	CASRREVNSPLHF	TGTGCCAGCAGGAGGGAAGTTAATTCACCCCTCCACTTT
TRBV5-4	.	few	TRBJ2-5	CASNMGGPGTQYF	TGTGCCAGCAACATGGGCGGCCCGGGAACCCAGTACTTC
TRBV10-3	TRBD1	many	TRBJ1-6	CAISPRDSHNSPLHF	TGTGCCATCAGCCCACGGGACAGTCATAATTCACCCCTCCACTTT
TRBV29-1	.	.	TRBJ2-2	CSVEGVDGTNTGELFF	TGCAGCGTTGAAGGGGTAGACGGGACGAACACCGGGGAGCTGTTTTTT
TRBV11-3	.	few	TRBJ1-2	CASSFTMGPRPEGSYTF	TGTGCCAGCAGCTTCACTATGGGACCGCGGCCTGAGGGCAGCTACACCTTC
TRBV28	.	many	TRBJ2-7	CASSLSRAPVNEQYF	TGTGCCAGCAGTTTATCGAGGGCGCCGGTGAACGAGCAGTACTTC
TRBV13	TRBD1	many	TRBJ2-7	CASSNWDRGHEQYF	TGTGCCAGCAGCAACTGGGACAGGGGACACGAGCAGTACTTC
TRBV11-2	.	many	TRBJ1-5	CASSSNGNQPQHF	TGTGCCAGCAGCTCGAACGGAAATCAGCCCCAGCATTTT
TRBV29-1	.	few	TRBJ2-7	CSVEEGAGNEQYF	TGCAGCGTTGAAGAGGGGGCCGGCAACGAGCAGTACTTC
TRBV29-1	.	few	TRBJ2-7	CSVVRGGYEQYF	TGCAGCGTTGTGCGTGGCGGCTACGAGCAGTACTTC
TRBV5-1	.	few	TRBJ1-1	CASSLSGFGTEAFF	TGCGCCAGCAGCTTGTCTGGTTTTGGCACTGAAGCTTTCTTT
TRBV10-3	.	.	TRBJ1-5	CAISESGVGQPQHF	TGTGCCATCAGTGAGTCAGGGGTTGGCCAGCCCCAGCATTTT
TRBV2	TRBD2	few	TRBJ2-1	CASSGVAGVSNEQFF	TGTGCCAGCAGTGGTGTAGCGGGAGTCTCAAATGAGCAGTTCTTC
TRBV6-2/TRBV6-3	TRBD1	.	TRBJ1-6	CAIGTGAGNSPLHF	TGTGCCATCGGAACAGGGGCCGGTAATTCACCCCTCCACTTT
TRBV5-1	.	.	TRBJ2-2	CASSLYMPNTGELFF	TGCGCCAGCAGCTTGTACATGCCAAACACCGGGGAGCTGTTTTTT
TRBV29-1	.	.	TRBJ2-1	CSVVSDGDEQFF	TGCAGCGTTGTGAGCGACGGGGATGAGCAGTTCTTC
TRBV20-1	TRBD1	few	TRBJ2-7	CSVTPGTGFSYEQYF	TGCAGTGTCACGCCAGGGACAGGTTTTTCCTACGAGCAGTACTTC
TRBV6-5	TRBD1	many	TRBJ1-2	CASSSWGQDYGYTF	TGTGCCAGCAGTTCGTGGGGACAGGACTATGGCTACACCTTC
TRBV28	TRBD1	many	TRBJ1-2	CASSSPLEGGQANYGYTF	TGTGCCAGCAGTTCCCCCTTGGAGGGGGGACAGGCTAACTATGGCTACACCTTC
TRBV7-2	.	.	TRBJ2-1	CASSLVAEVAEQFF	TGTGCCAGCAGCTTAGTGGCAGAAGTAGCTGAGCAGTTCTTC
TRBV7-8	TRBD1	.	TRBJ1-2	CASSLSRGDSSYGYTF	TGTGCCAGCAGCTTATCCCGGGGGGACAGCTCGTATGGCTACACCTTC
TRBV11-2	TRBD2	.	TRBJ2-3	CASSLGGGASTDTQYF	TGTGCCAGCAGCTTAGGCGGGGGGGCGAGCACAGATACGCAGTATTTT
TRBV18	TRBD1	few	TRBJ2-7	CASSRPPGQGYYEQYF	TGTGCCAGCTCACGCCCACCGGGACAGGGATACTACGAGCAGTACTTC
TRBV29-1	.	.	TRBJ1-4	CSVVRGSSDNEKLFF	TGCAGCGTTGTCCGGGGTAGCTCGGATAATGAAAAACTGTTTTTT
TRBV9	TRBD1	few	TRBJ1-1	CASSATGTTEAFF	TGTGCCAGCAGCGCGACAGGGACCACTGAAGCTTTCTTT
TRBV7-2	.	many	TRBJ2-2	CASTKGFFHSGELFF	TGTGCCAGCACCAAGGGTTTCTTCCACTCCGGGGAGCTGTTTTTT
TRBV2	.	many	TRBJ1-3	CASSLVSVERGNTIYF	TGTGCCAGCAGTCTTGTGAGTGTGGAACGTGGAAACACCATATATTTT
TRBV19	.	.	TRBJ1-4	CASSRILGHATNEKLFF	TGTGCCAGTAGTCGGATATTGGGGCACGCAACTAATGAAAAACTGTTTTTT
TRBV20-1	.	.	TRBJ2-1	CRGGEGIF	TGCAGAGGAGGGGAAGGGATCTTC